This T cell receptor (beta chain) is from a study of read filtering for tumor transcriptome and immune sequencing. Molecular barcoded adaptors covering alpha/delta and beta/gamma chains were used on around 370 ng RNA. TCRdb processed the reads anew with MiXCR; each CDR3 protein has one entry. The sample carries approximately 50,000 distinct CDR3 sequences, 20% to 25% recorded once. The ends were cut back, 3 bases at V and 1 base at J, with 12 bases in the middle. Germline V lookup: CDR1 SGHDN, CDR2 FVKESK. This CDR3 is built from 16 residues. This clonotype was detected ten times or more. The clonotype originates from a donor aged 40 or older with multiple myeloma. Specimen: a population of CD138-negative cells sorted from bone marrow. The chain is built from TRBV14 and TRBJ2-2, with a weak D call TRBD2 (6 bases). The CDR3 protein is CASSHPSSVNTGELFF. The CDR3 DNA sequence: TGTGCCAGCAGCCATCCTTCTAGCGTGAACACCGGGGAGCTGTTTTTT.